This TCR beta chain was retrieved from a study of regulatory T cells in long-lasting Graves disease. Arm-PCR of CDR3 regions and iRepertoire HTBI primers were used to build TCR beta libraries. Each CDR3 protein gets one entry after TCRdb re-called the multiplex PCR reads with MiXCR. Of 600,000 to 800,000 distinct CDR3 sequences listed, around 30% were seen once; the top ten hold 40% to 55%. Regarding time point: persistent/refractory GD, antithyroid drugs over 5 years with positive TRAb. With RNA extracted from PBMCs as input, the TCR library was made. The sample here was peripheral blood mononuclear cells (PBMCs), taken when the disease was refractory, from a patient treated with antithyroid drugs. The source is a female donor with Graves disease.

The CDR3 DNA reads as TGTGCCAGCAGTGAGACAGGAGGCGGGGAGCTGTTTTTT. Translation: CASSETGGGELFF. The chain uses TRBV6-1 and TRBJ2-2; tentatively, D is TRBD1 (6 bases). Germline values: CDR1 MNHNS, CDR2 SASEGT. The CDR3 is made up of 13 amino acids. Trimming took 3 bases from V and 7 from J, leaving 9 bases between them.